This is a list of T cell receptor beta chains from one sample in a study of CD8+ T cells in alopecia areata. Here immunoSEQ multiplex PCR was the method, and the copy in TCRdb shows in-frame clones only, minus some. Altogether hundreds of thousands of clones are present, around 67% being singletons, with the ten largest covering roughly 1.2%. The sample here was CD4+ T cells sorted from blood, taken at week 0. Every receptor here comes from a human donor with alopecia areata. The CDR3 runs from the conserved cysteine through the conserved F or W. The order of the fields is V gene, CDR3 protein.

v_gene: TRBV10-3
CDR3aa: CAISTGTETQYF

v_gene: TRBV5-1
CDR3aa: CASSFARADGYTF

v_gene: TRBV21-1
CDR3aa: CASSQRGRRGYTF

v_gene: TRBV28
CDR3aa: CASSSTGGETQYF

v_gene: TRBV21-1
CDR3aa: CASCRSPPQETQYF

v_gene: TRBV23-1
CDR3aa: CASRGNRAIANYGYTF

v_gene: TRBV29-1
CDR3aa: CSVERGRSEAFF

v_gene: TRBV7-9
CDR3aa: CASSSYSLSSYNSPLHF

v_gene: TRBV30
CDR3aa: CAWTRQGNTEAFF

v_gene: TRBV5-1
CDR3aa: CASSLAAAGSSYEQYF